The 14 T cell receptor beta chains reported below all come from one sample, sequenced in a study of T cell clusters in autoimmune cytopenias. TRB was amplified by touch-down multiplex PCR, primer pools A and B combined. Each CDR3 protein gets one entry in TCRdb, which reprocessed the multiplex PCR reads and gives no DNA. In all, the sample yields some 5,900 distinct CDR3 sequences. About 39,000 genome equivalents of blood DNA were amplified for TRB. Sequencing input: peripheral blood. The receptors originated from a human donor with an autoimmune cytopenia or autoimmune hepatitis (not recorded which).

The chain carries TRBV19 and TRBJ1-5; TCRdb's D call of TRBD1 is untestable without DNA. CDR1 is LNHDA, CDR2 SQIVND, per germline (reference sequence). The CDR3 contains 15 residues. CDR3: CASSPLLGGNQPQHF.

This chain links TRBV5-4 with TRBJ1-1; the D gene TCRdb calls, TRBD1, cannot be checked with no DNA. The CDR3 runs 13 residues. Germline V CDR1 and CDR2: SGHNT, YYREEE (reference sequence). CDR3 loop: CASSLGQTTEAFF.

The chain uses TRBV18 and TRBJ1-1. This CDR3 has 14 amino acids. Germline values: CDR1 KGHSH, CDR2 LQKENI. The CDR3 protein is CASSPGGMNTEAFF.

V gene TRBV7-6 combines with J gene TRBJ2-7. The CDR3 has 11 amino acids. From germline, CDR1 is SGHVS and CDR2 FNYEAQ. This CDR3 reads CASGIGSEQYF.

Frequency places this clonotype as medium-sized. The chain employs TRBV27 and TRBJ1-6; the D call of TRBD1 rests on TCRdb alone, since no DNA is present to check it. The germline V gene has CDR1 MNHEY and CDR2 SMNVEV (reference sequence). This CDR3 spans 15 amino acids. The CDR3 region is CASSSKGSYNSPLHF.

This clonotype is classed as medium-sized by frequency. V is TRBV19 and J is TRBJ2-2; the TCRdb call, TRBD2, lacks DNA for checking. Germline CDR1 LNHDA, CDR2 SQIVND (reference sequence). The CDR3 length is 15 residues. The chain's CDR3 is CASSMAGAYTGELFF.

The chain employs TRBV19 and TRBJ2-3; with no DNA, the TCRdb D assignment of TRBD1 cannot be verified. The CDR3 is made up of 13 amino acids. The germline gives CDR1 LNHDA, CDR2 SQIVND (reference sequence). CDR3 sequence: CASSIEGRGTQYF.

The CDR3 protein is CASSLGTNYNEQFF. This chain uses TRBV5-4 with TRBJ2-1; TCRdb picks TRBD2, but there is no DNA to check that call. The CDR3 is made up of 14 amino acids. Germline values: CDR1 SGHNT, CDR2 YYREEE (reference sequence).

This clonotype is labeled medium-sized based on frequency. The V call is TRBV29-1, the J call TRBJ2-7; TCRdb calls TRBD1, which cannot be checked without DNA. Germline CDR1 and CDR2: SQVTM and ANQGSEA. The CDR3 extends over 12 amino acids. The CDR3 loop is CSVGRDRYEQYF.

The J gene is TRBJ1-1, the V gene TRBV11-2. Germline CDR1 and CDR2: SGHAT and FQNNGV. CDR3 length: 12 residues. CDR3 sequence: CASSLGLNEAFF.

By frequency, this clonotype is medium-sized. The chain uses TRBV29-1 and TRBJ1-1; the D gene TCRdb calls, TRBD1, cannot be checked with no DNA. The germline V gene has CDR1 SQVTM and CDR2 ANQGSEA. This CDR3 has 13 residues. The CDR3 spells CSVQGEMNTEAFF.

Frequency places this clonotype as medium-sized. This sequence joins TRBV13 and TRBJ2-1. The CDR3 contains 16 residues. Germline V CDR1 and CDR2: PRHDT, FYEKMQ (reference sequence). The chain's CDR3 is CASSEGDPVTYNEQFF.

The chain employs TRBV7-9 and TRBJ2-7; checking the TCRdb D call of TRBD1 is not possible without DNA. The length of the CDR3 is 14 residues. CDR1 and CDR2 from the germline V gene are SEHNR and FQNEAQ (reference sequence). This CDR3 is CASSPPISSYEQYF.

The rearrangement joins TRBV5-4 to TRBJ2-7; the TCRdb call, TRBD2, lacks DNA for checking. Germline V gene sequence: CDR1 SGHNT, CDR2 YYREEE (reference sequence). The CDR3 length is 14 residues. CDR3 region: CASSSWGLVAEQYF.